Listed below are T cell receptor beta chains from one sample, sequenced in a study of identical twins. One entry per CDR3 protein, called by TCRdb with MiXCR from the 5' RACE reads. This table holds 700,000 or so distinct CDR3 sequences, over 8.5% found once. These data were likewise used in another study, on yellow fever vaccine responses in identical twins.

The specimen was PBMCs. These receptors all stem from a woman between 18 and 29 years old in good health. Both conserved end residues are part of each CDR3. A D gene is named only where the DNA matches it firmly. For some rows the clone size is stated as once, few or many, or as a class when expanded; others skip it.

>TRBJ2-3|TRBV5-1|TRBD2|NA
TGCGCCAGCAGATCACTAGCGGGCACAGATACGCAGTATTTT
CASRSLAGTDTQYF
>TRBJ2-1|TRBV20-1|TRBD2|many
TGCAGTGCTAGAGATTGGGCTAGCGGGAACTACAATGAGCAGTTCTTC
CSARDWASGNYNEQFF
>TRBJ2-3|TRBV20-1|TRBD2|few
TGCAGTGCTGGCGGTTGGCGCGGGGGGGCGAAGGATACGCAGTATTTT
CSAGGWRGGAKDTQYF
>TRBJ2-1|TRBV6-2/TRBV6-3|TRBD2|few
TGTGCCAGCAGTCTTCGAGCGGGAGGGGTAGGTGAGCAGTTCTTC
CASSLRAGGVGEQFF
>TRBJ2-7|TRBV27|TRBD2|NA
TGTGCCAGCAGTGTAACGGGGACTAGCGGGACCTACGAGCAGTACTTC
CASSVTGTSGTYEQYF
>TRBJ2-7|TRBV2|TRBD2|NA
TGTGCCAGCAGTGAAGGTCTCCGACTAGCGGGAGACTACGAGCAGTACTTC
CASSEGLRLAGDYEQYF
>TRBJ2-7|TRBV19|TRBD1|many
TGTGCCAGTAGTAGATCGACCGGGACAGGGGGCGCGGGGGAGCAGTACTTC
CASSRSTGTGGAGEQYF
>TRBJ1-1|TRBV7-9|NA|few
TGTGCCAGCAGCTTAGAAGAGGGGAGAAACACTGAAGCTTTCTTT
CASSLEEGRNTEAFF
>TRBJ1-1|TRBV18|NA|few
TGTGCCAGCTCACCAGGCCGCCAGAGGAACACTGAAGCTTTCTTT
CASSPGRQRNTEAFF
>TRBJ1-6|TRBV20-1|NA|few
TGCAGTGCTAGAAAGGGTACTTCACCCCTCCACTTT
CSARKGTSPLHF
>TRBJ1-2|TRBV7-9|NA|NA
TGTGCCAGCTCGGCGGCAGGGGCTAACTATGGCTACACCTTC
CASSAAGANYGYTF
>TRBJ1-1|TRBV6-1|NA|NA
TGTGCCACGCGACGATGGAGTGAGGGGCTGAACACTGAAGCTTTCTTT
CATRRWSEGLNTEAFF
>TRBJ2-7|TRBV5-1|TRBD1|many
TGCGCCAGCAGCTTGGAAGGACAGGGGGCTGACGAGCAGTACTTC
CASSLEGQGADEQYF
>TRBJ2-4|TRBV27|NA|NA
TGTGCCAGCAGTTTACAAAACGGGTTGGTGGCCAAAAACATTCAGTACTTC
CASSLQNGLVAKNIQYF
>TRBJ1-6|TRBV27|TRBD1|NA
TGTGCCAGCAGTATAGACCGGGACAGGGCCCGATCACCCCTCCACTTT
CASSIDRDRARSPLHF
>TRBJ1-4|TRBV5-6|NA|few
TGTGCCAGCAGCCTTTACAGCATTACTAATGAAAAACTGTTTTTT
CASSLYSITNEKLFF
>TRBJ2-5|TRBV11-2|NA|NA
TGTGCCAGCAGCTTAGCCCTGGTCGTACCGGAGACCCAGTACTTC
CASSLALVVPETQYF
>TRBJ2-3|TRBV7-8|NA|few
TGTGCCAGCAGCTTACCGGCGATACCCACAGATACGCAGTATTTT
CASSLPAIPTDTQYF
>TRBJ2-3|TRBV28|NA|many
TGTGCCAGCAGTTTCTACAGCCGCACAGATACGCAGTATTTT
CASSFYSRTDTQYF
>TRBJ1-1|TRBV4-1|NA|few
TGCGCCAGCAGCCCCTCAGGGATTTACACTGAAGCTTTCTTT
CASSPSGIYTEAFF
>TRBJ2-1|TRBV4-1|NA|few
TGCGCCAGCAGCCAACCCACCCGAAACAATGAGCAGTTCTTC
CASSQPTRNNEQFF
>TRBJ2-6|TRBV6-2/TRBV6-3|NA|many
TGTGCCAGCCTGGGCTTCTCTGGGGCCAACGTCCTGACTTTC
CASLGFSGANVLTF
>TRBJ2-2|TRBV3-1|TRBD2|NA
TGTGCCAGCAGCCGACTAGCAACGAACACCGGGGAGCTGTTTTTT
CASSRLATNTGELFF
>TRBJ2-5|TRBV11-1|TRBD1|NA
TGTGCCAGCAGCTTATTGGGTGTTCGCCAGGACAGGTCGTGGGCACAAGAGACCCAGTACTTC
CASSLLGVRQDRSWAQETQYF
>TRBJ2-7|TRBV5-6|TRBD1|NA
TGTGCCAGCATCCCTGTGGGCGTGACAGGGTCCGACGAGCAGTACTTC
CASIPVGVTGSDEQYF
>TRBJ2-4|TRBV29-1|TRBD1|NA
TGCAGCGTTGTTGGACAGGGGGAGGGAAACATTCAGTACTTC
CSVVGQGEGNIQYF
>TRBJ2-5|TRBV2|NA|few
TGTGCCAGCAGGGGGGCGGGAGACCTTCATGAGTACTTC
CASRGAGDLHEYF
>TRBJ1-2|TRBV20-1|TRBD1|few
TGCAGTGCTAGTTCCCGGGACAGGGAACAATTTAACTATGGCTACACCTTC
CSASSRDREQFNYGYTF
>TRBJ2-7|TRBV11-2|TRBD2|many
TGTGCCAGCAGCAAAACGCGGGGGGTCCTCCAAAAGCAGTACTTC
CASSKTRGVLQKQYF
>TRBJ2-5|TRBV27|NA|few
TGTGCCAGCAGTTTATCGCCGACTCAAGAGACCCAGTACTTC
CASSLSPTQETQYF
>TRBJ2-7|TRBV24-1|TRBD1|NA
TGTGCCACCAGTGATTGGGGGACAGACGAGCAGTACTTC
CATSDWGTDEQYF
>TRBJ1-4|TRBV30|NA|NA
TGTGCCTGGAGTGGGGCAGATACCGCAACTAATGAAAAACTGTTTTTT
CAWSGADTATNEKLFF
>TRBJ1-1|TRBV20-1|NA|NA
TGCAGTGCTAGACCCAACAGGGACGCTTTCTTT
CSARPNRDAFF
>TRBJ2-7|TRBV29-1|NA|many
TGCAGCGTTGAAGCATACACGGGCAGTTCCTACGAGCAGTACTTC
CSVEAYTGSSYEQYF
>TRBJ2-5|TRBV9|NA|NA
TGTGCCAGCAGTTCAGGGTACCCCCAAGAGACCCAGTACTTC
CASSSGYPQETQYF